A single sample is the source of the 21 T cell receptor beta chains below, sequenced in a study of blood T cell repertoires in COVID-19. TCRdb keeps only in-frame clones here, not all; method: immunoSEQ multiplex PCR. The sample records some 140,000 clones, 85% to 90% being singletons. Sequencing input: peripheral blood. All receptors come from a human donor in a cohort sampled during active COVID-19.

This clone was counted between two and nine times. The CDR3 here is CASSDRASTEAFF. Written as DNA, the CDR3 is TGTGCCAGCAGCGACAGGGCTAGCACTGAAGCTTTCTTT. This chain joins TRBV7-3 and TRBJ1-1, with 7 bases aligning to TRBD1. Germline loops: CDR1 SGHTA, CDR2 FQGTGA. The J segment lost 4 bases and the V segment lost 5 bases, leaving 4 bases of the junction unmatched. The CDR3 runs to 13 residues. Looking up the rest from reference TRBV7-3 and TRBJ1-1 gives the full variable domain: GAGVSQTPSNKVTEKGKYVELRCDPISGHTALYWYRQSLGQGPEFLIYFQGTGAADDSGLPNDRFFAVRPEGSVSTLKIQRTERGDSAVYLCASSDRASTEAFFGQGTRLTVV.

The rearrangement uses TRBV3-1 (or the pseudogene TRBV3-2) and TRBJ1-5; D unresolved. Germline CDR1 is LGHDT and CDR2 is YNNKEL (reference sequence). The CDR3 covers 14 residues. V lost 6 bases, J lost 5 bases, and 14 bases lay in between. CDR3 in amino acids: CASSLGLGDQPQHF. The CDR3 region has the DNA TGTGCCAGCAGTCTCGGACTCGGTGATCAGCCCCAGCATTTT.

In its sample, this clone was seen many times. This rearrangement joins TRBV28 to TRBJ1-5; D is unclear. The CDR3 has 15 amino acids. Germline V lookup: CDR1 MDHEN, CDR2 SYDVKM. Trimming left V 3 bases short and J 0 bases short, with 9 bases between. CDR3: CASSFRQYSNQPQHF. DNA of the CDR3: TGTGCCAGCAGTTTTCGCCAGTATAGCAATCAGCCCCAGCATTTT.

The chain employs TRBV18 and TRBJ2-5; D remains unclear. CDR3 length: 13 residues. V lost 1 base to trimming and J lost 3 bases, with 6 bases between them. CDR1 is KGHSH and CDR2 is LQKENI in the germline V gene. The CDR3: CASSPQREETQYF. In DNA, the CDR3 is TGTGCCAGCTCACCACAACGGGAAGAGACCCAGTACTTC. Looking up the rest from reference TRBV18 and TRBJ2-5 gives the full variable domain: NAGVMQNPRHLVRRRGQEARLRCSPMKGHSHVYWYRQLPEEGLKFMVYLQKENIIDESGMPKERFSAEFPKEGPSILRIQQVVRGDSAAYFCASSPQREETQYFGPGTRLLVL.

The CDR3 nucleotides are TGTGCCAGCAGTAGCGGAATGACCTACGAGCAGTACTTC. Translated: CASSSGMTYEQYF. The chain links TRBV27 to TRBJ2-7; perhaps TRBD2 as D (5 bases). V was pared by 5 bases and J by 2 bases, with 10 bases between. CDR1 is MNHEY and CDR2 is SMNVEV in the germline V gene (reference sequence). The CDR3 sequence is 13 residues long.

This clone was seen a few times. This chain links TRBV4-3 with TRBJ1-5; D is perhaps TRBD1 (6 bases). There are 14 residues in the CDR3. With 3 bases removed from V and 9 bases from J, the gap between germline ends came to 15 bases. In germline, CDR1 is LGHNA, CDR2 YSLEER. The CDR3 bases are TGCGCCAGCAGCCAGGGGGCCCCCGGTACGCCCCAGCATTTT. Translated, it gives CASSQGAPGTPQHF.

This clone was seen only a few times. CDR3 DNA sequence: TGTGCCAGCAGTTCGAGACAGCTGGTAGGCTACACCTTC. Its translation: CASSSRQLVGYTF. V gene TRBV2 combines with J gene TRBJ1-2; the D gene is possibly TRBD1 (5 bases). Germline V gives CDR1 SNHLY, CDR2 FYNNEI. V was cut by 5 bases and J by 8 bases, with 15 bases left in between. The CDR3 consists of 13 residues.

V is TRBV4-1 and J is TRBJ2-3; D unclear. The CDR3 sequence is 13 residues long. V lost 0 bases to trimming and J lost 4 bases, with 5 bases between them. The germline V gene encodes CDR1 MGHRA and CDR2 YSYEKL. The CDR3 DNA sequence: TGCGCCAGCAGCCAAGATCTTCCAGATACGCAGTATTTT. This encodes CASSQDLPDTQYF.

The chain links TRBV20-1 to TRBJ2-5, with unresolved D. This CDR3 comprises 10 residues. Trimming removed 6 bases at V and 4 bases at J, with 6 bases between. CDR1 DFQATT and CDR2 SNEGSKA come from the germline V gene (reference sequence). In nucleotides, the CDR3 is TGCAGTGCCCACGGAGAGACCCAGTACTTC. Protein: CSAHGETQYF.

This chain joins TRBV24-1 and TRBJ2-1; unclear D gene. The germline V gene has CDR1 KGHDR and CDR2 SFDVKD. This CDR3 is 13 amino acids long. The V gene lost 5 bases and the J gene lost 1 base, with 5 bases spanning the gap. The CDR3 DNA sequence: TGTGCCACCAGTGGGCGGTCCTACAATGAGCAGTTCTTC. This translates into CATSGRSYNEQFF.

This chain joins TRBV5-1 and TRBJ2-1, with a possible D match to TRBD2 (6 bases). The germline V gene has CDR1 SGHRS and CDR2 YFSETQ. V was clipped by 0 bases and J by 6 bases, with 16 bases between them. The CDR3 is 16 amino acids. For the CDR3, the DNA is TGCGCCAGCAGCTTGGGTGGGCGGGGAGCGGTCAATGAGCAGTTCTTC. This encodes CASSLGGRGAVNEQFF.

This chain uses TRBV5-6 with TRBJ2-3; TRBD1 aligns across 7 bases. This CDR3 is built from 18 residues. J was trimmed by 4 bases and V by 1 base; bases with no gene match: 15. CDR1 SGHDT and CDR2 YYEEEE come from the germline V gene. CDR3 nucleotides: TGTGCCAGCAGCTTGCCCAGGGTTAGGCAGGGGGTAGCAGATACGCAGTATTTT. Its translation: CASSLPRVRQGVADTQYF.

This clone was counted once. The chain couples TRBV6-5 to TRBJ1-6, with 9 bases lining up with TRBD1. V shed 7 bases and J 7 bases; nucleotides not matched to a gene: 5. This CDR3 is built from 14 residues. Germline assignment: CDR1 MNHEY and CDR2 SVGAGI. CDR3 residues: CASTRQGGNSPLHF. The CDR3 DNA follows: TGTGCCAGCACCAGACAGGGGGGGAATTCACCCCTCCACTTT.

This rearrangement joins TRBV7-9 to TRBJ2-3, with TRBD2 matching over 10 bases. Germline CDR1 and CDR2: SEHNR and FQNEAQ (reference sequence). J gave up 6 bases and V 5 bases, and 14 bases lay outside the gene matches. The CDR3 length is 17 residues. CDR3 DNA sequence: TGTGCCAGCAGCCCAAAAAGGGGTAAGCGGGAGGGTGATACGCAGTATTTT. Protein product: CASSPKRGKREGDTQYF.

The chain joins TRBV5-4 to TRBJ2-3; TRBD2 aligns across 12 bases. The V gene's germline CDR1 is SGHNT and CDR2 YYREEE (reference sequence). CDR3 length: 14 residues. The V gene end was trimmed by 10 bases and the J gene end by 0 bases; junction bases not matched to a gene: 3. CDR3 loop: CAWTSGASTDTQYF. The CDR3 bases are TGTGCCTGGACTAGCGGGGCTAGCACAGATACGCAGTATTTT.

This chain uses TRBV2 with TRBJ2-7, with 8 bases identical to TRBD1. V lost 7 bases and J lost 9; bases outside the gene matches: 11. The CDR3 is made up of 13 amino acids. CDR1 and CDR2 (germline): SNHLY, FYNNEI. The CDR3: CASTGTGAQGQYF. The CDR3 bases are TGTGCCAGCACCGGGACAGGTGCTCAGGGGCAGTACTTC.

The gene calls are TRBV7-2 and TRBJ2-4; 7 bases match TRBD1. The CDR3 has 13 residues. The V segment lost 1 base and the J segment 9 bases; nucleotides outside the gene matches: 3. Germline CDR1 is SGHTA and CDR2 is FQGNSA. Written as DNA, the CDR3 is TGTGCCAGCAGCTTAGACGGGACAGTCATTCAGTACTTC. The encoded protein is CASSLDGTVIQYF.

The gene calls are TRBV7-3 and TRBJ2-5; D not certain. The CDR3 extends over 14 amino acids. Trimming took off 0 bases at V and 5 bases at J, with 10 bases between the two ends. CDR1 and CDR2 from the germline V gene are SGHTA and FQGTGA. The CDR3 coding sequence is TGTGCCAGCAGCTTAACGTCGACTGGGGAGACCCAGTACTTC. Translation: CASSLTSTGETQYF.

The rearrangement joins TRBV7-9 to TRBJ2-7; TRBD1 agrees at 9 bases. From germline, CDR1 is SEHNR and CDR2 FQNEAQ (reference sequence). The ends lost 7 bases at V and 3 bases at J; junction bases unmatched: 16. CDR3 length: 17 amino acids. Written as DNA, the CDR3 is TGTGCCAGCACTGACCAAAAAACAGGGGGCGACTACTACGAGCAGTACTTC. Its translation: CASTDQKTGGDYYEQYF.

Here the CDR3 reads CASSANRLNPYNEQFF. As DNA, the CDR3 is TGCGCCAGCTCAGCCAACAGGCTCAACCCTTACAATGAGCAGTTCTTC. The chain employs TRBV5-1 and TRBJ2-1; a possible D gene is TRBD1 (5 bases). Trimming removed 7 bases at V and 4 bases at J, with 21 bases between. In germline, CDR1 is SGHRS, CDR2 YFSETQ. The CDR3 is 16 amino acids.

The chain recombines TRBV7-6 with TRBJ2-5, with 10 bases fitting TRBD1. The CDR3 is 16 residues long. Trimming removed 2 bases from V and 0 bases from J; junction bases left unmatched: 3. From germline, CDR1 is SGHVS and CDR2 FNYEAQ. The CDR3 sequence: CASSLRDRGNQETQYF. The DNA for the CDR3 is TGTGCCAGCAGCTTAAGGGACAGGGGAAACCAAGAGACCCAGTACTTC.